This T cell receptor beta chain was sequenced for a study of metastatic and nonmetastatic thyroid tumors. TCRdb reprocessed the PCR reads using MiXCR. The data hold some 22,000 clones, with 10% to 11% observed a single time. Study outcomes and limitations: Benign nodules were reported to have significantly lower TCR beta diversity than malignant thyroid tumors, in blood and tumor.

The germline V gene has CDR1 SNHLY and CDR2 FYNNEI. CDR3 length: 13 residues. V gave up 6 bases and J gave up 6 bases, with 13 bases separating them. This clone was seen ten or more times. Its antigen is currently unknown. Treatment of any kind had been given to no patient before thyroid surgery. This sequence originates from a female donor with papillary thyroid cancer or a benign thyroid nodule (not recorded which). Some clones in this sample may be carry-over from other donors' samples. The sequenced sample was blood. This chain uses TRBV2 with TRBJ2-3; tentative D call: TRBD2 (6 bases). The CDR3 nucleotides read TGTGCCAGCAGCCGGGAGTTTGGGGATACGCAGTATTTT. Its translation is CASSREFGDTQYF. Drawing the rest from reference TRBV2 and TRBJ2-3, the complete variable domain is EPEVTQTPSHQVTQMGQEVILRCVPISNHLYFYWYRQILGQKVEFLVSFYNNEISEKSEIFDDQFSVERPDGSNFTLKIRSTKLEDSAMYFCASSREFGDTQYFGPGTRLTVL.